The rows below give T cell receptor beta chains drawn from one sample of a study of T cell repertoires and Cas9 in healthy adults. Assay: immunoSEQ multiplex PCR; the TCRdb copy retains only in-frame clones and omits some. Of tens of thousands of clones listed, 85% to 95% were seen once; the top ten hold about 0.9%. Input material: CD4+ effector T cells (CD127+, CD25-, CD137-, CD154-) from PBMCs; culture status not recorded. The receptors derive from a human donor in good health. The CDR3 runs from the conserved cysteine through the conserved F or W. A D gene is named only where the DNA matches it firmly. Clone size is stated in some rows and not others, as once, few, many or a class when expanded.

d_call clone_size j_call v_call cdr3_aa cdr3_nt
NA NA TRBJ2-1 TRBV9 CASSVVPGAPYNEQFF TGTGCCAGCAGCGTAGTCCCGGGAGCACCCTACAATGAGCAGTTCTTC
TRBD2 NA TRBJ2-1 TRBV18 CASSRGLAGVGYNEQFF TGTGCCAGCTCACGTGGTCTAGCGGGAGTGGGCTACAATGAGCAGTTCTTC
NA NA TRBJ2-3 TRBV9 CASSVVLGGTDTQYF TGTGCCAGCAGCGTAGTCTTGGGCGGCACAGATACGCAGTATTTT
NA NA TRBJ2-2 TRBV27 CASSLTTGRWTGELFF TGTGCCAGCAGCCTTACGACGGGAAGATGGACCGGGGAGCTGTTTTTT
NA NA TRBJ2-7 TRBV7-2 CASSLGAPRFGAYEQYF TGTGCCAGCAGCTTAGGTGCCCCCCGGTTTGGGGCCTACGAGCAGTACTTC
NA NA TRBJ1-2 TRBV7-3 CASSPVGGRGYTF TGTGCCAGCAGCCCGGTGGGGGGGCGTGGCTACACCTTC
NA NA TRBJ1-2 TRBV5-7 CASKGRPEANYGYTF TGTGCCAGCAAGGGCAGGCCCGAAGCTAACTATGGCTACACCTTC
TRBD2 NA TRBJ2-3 TRBV7-9 CASRLTASGRTDTQYF TGTGCCAGCAGGTTGACGGCTAGCGGGAGGACAGATACGCAGTATTTT
NA NA TRBJ2-3 TRBV18 CASSPNRADTQYF TGTGCCAGCTCACCTAACAGGGCAGATACGCAGTATTTT
NA NA TRBJ2-4 TRBV15 CATSPAGRRNIQYF TGTGCCACCAGCCCCGCAGGGAGGAGAAACATTCAGTACTTC
TRBD2 NA TRBJ2-1 TRBV5-5 CASSSGLAWEQFF TGTGCCAGCAGCTCGGGACTAGCCTGGGAGCAGTTCTTC
NA NA TRBJ2-3 TRBV5-4 CASSWDHGDTQYF TGTGCCAGCAGCTGGGACCACGGAGATACGCAGTATTTT
NA NA TRBJ1-5 TRBV5-5 CASSLNSYSNQPQHF TGTGCCAGCAGCTTGAACAGTTATAGCAATCAGCCCCAGCATTTT
TRBD1 NA TRBJ2-5 TRBV2 CASSTRVGTGAKKETQYF TGTGCCAGCAGTACGAGGGTGGGGACAGGGGCAAAAAAAGAGACCCAGTACTTC
NA NA TRBJ2-3 TRBV9 CASSVGQGTDTQYF TGTGCCAGCAGCGTAGGACAAGGCACAGATACGCAGTATTTT
NA NA TRBJ1-3 TRBV6-5 CASSRGQLPGNTIYF TGTGCCAGCAGCCGGGGACAACTCCCTGGAAACACCATATATTTT
TRBD1 NA TRBJ1-2 TRBV4-1 CASSLRQGDYGYTF TGCGCCAGCAGCCTCAGACAGGGAGACTATGGCTACACCTTC
NA NA TRBJ1-2 TRBV6-6 CASRSGPNYGYTF TGTGCCAGCAGGTCCGGACCGAACTATGGCTACACCTTC
NA NA TRBJ1-4 TRBV19 CASSIGRATNEKLFF TGTGCCAGTAGTATTGGAAGGGCGACTAATGAAAAACTGTTTTTT
NA NA TRBJ1-5 TRBV19 CASRKNREGNQPQHF TGTGCCAGTAGGAAAAACAGGGAAGGCAATCAGCCCCAGCATTTT
TRBD1 NA TRBJ2-2 TRBV7-3 CASSFTGQGGTGELFF TGTGCCAGCAGCTTTACCGGACAGGGAGGCACCGGGGAGCTGTTTTTT
TRBD2 NA TRBJ2-2 TRBV27 CASSSSGSPTGELFF TGTGCCAGCAGTTCTAGCGGGAGCCCAACCGGGGAGCTGTTTTTT
NA NA TRBJ1-2 TRBV5-1 CASSLPGRGYTF TGCGCCAGCAGCCTCCCCGGGAGGGGCTACACCTTC
TRBD2 NA TRBJ2-1 TRBV6-6 CASRASGGNEQFF TGTGCCAGCAGGGCTAGCGGGGGTAATGAGCAGTTCTTC
TRBD2 few TRBJ2-3 TRBV30 CAWAPGLAPTTDTQYF TGTGCCTGGGCGCCGGGACTAGCCCCTACCACAGATACGCAGTATTTT
TRBD1 NA TRBJ1-2 TRBV5-4 CASSGTGSSIYGYTF TGTGCCAGCAGCGGGACAGGGTCGTCAATCTATGGCTACACCTTC
TRBD1 NA TRBJ1-3 TRBV9 CASSTEGAGGNTIYF TGTGCCAGCAGCACGGAGGGGGCAGGTGGAAACACCATATATTTT
TRBD2 NA TRBJ2-1 TRBV28 CASSFRLAGGNEQFF TGTGCCAGCAGTTTCCGGCTAGCGGGAGGGAATGAGCAGTTCTTC
NA NA TRBJ2-3 TRBV5-4 CASSLPGASSTDTQYF TGTGCCAGCAGCTTGCCTGGCGCTTCTAGCACAGATACGCAGTATTTT
NA NA TRBJ1-5 TRBV2 CASSEDGHLINSNQPQHF TGTGCCAGCAGTGAAGACGGACACCTTATCAATAGCAATCAGCCCCAGCATTTT
NA once TRBJ2-7 TRBV7-2 CASSLVPHEQYF TGTGCCAGCAGCTTAGTACCCCACGAGCAGTACTTC
NA NA TRBJ1-1 TRBV6-6 CASSPEGVDGEAFF TGTGCCAGCAGCCCCGAAGGGGTCGATGGTGAAGCTTTCTTT
TRBD1 NA TRBJ1-1 TRBV11-3 CASSRPGTGDTKAFF TGTGCCAGCAGCCGACCCGGGACAGGGGACACAAAAGCTTTCTTT
NA NA TRBJ1-5 TRBV2 CASSWEFTGSNQPQHF TGTGCCAGCAGTTGGGAGTTTACTGGTAGCAATCAGCCCCAGCATTTT
NA NA TRBJ2-7 TRBV7-9 CASSVRVRDEQYF TGTGCCAGCAGCGTCAGGGTGAGGGACGAGCAGTACTTC
NA NA TRBJ1-1 TRBV28 CASSFLQRNTEAFF TGTGCCAGCAGTTTCTTACAGAGGAACACTGAAGCTTTCTTT
NA NA TRBJ2-3 TRBV5-1 CASSHLGLTDTQYF TGCGCCAGCAGCCACTTGGGACTCACAGATACGCAGTATTTT
TRBD2 NA TRBJ2-3 TRBV4-3 CASRMLAGDRDTQYF TGCGCCAGCCGAATGCTAGCGGGGGATAGAGATACGCAGTATTTT
TRBD1 once TRBJ1-1 TRBV5-6 CASRRTGARAFF TGTGCCAGCAGACGGACAGGGGCCAGGGCTTTCTTT
TRBD1 NA TRBJ1-6 TRBV2 CASSDRTGDNSPLHF TGTGCCAGCAGCGATAGGACAGGGGATAATTCACCCCTCCACTTT
NA NA TRBJ2-5 TRBV7-3 CASSLMRQETQYF TGTGCCAGCAGCTTAATGCGGCAAGAGACCCAGTACTTC
TRBD2 NA TRBJ2-3 TRBV9 CASSVDGVGRATDTQYF TGTGCCAGCAGCGTAGATGGTGTTGGGAGGGCCACAGATACGCAGTATTTT
TRBD1 NA TRBJ2-2 TRBV7-2 CASSVSQGPGELFF TGTGCCAGCAGCGTTTCACAGGGGCCCGGGGAGCTGTTTTTT
TRBD2 NA TRBJ2-7 TRBV29-1 CSGGEGSTYGQYF TGCAGTGGCGGGGAGGGATCGACCTACGGGCAGTACTTC
NA NA TRBJ1-2 TRBV6-5 CASSYGSYGYTF TGTGCCAGCAGTTATGGCAGCTATGGCTACACCTTC